This TCR beta chain comes out of a study of Ad26.COV2.S vaccination and SARS-CoV-2 variants. The assay was immunoSEQ multiplex PCR, and TCRdb's table has in-frame clones only and misses some. The sample yields hundreds of thousands of clones, roughly 87% seen once. Treatment here: 15 to 20 received Ad26.COV2.S at low or high dose, single or two shots; 5 received placebo; per-sample allocation not given. After the first vaccine or placebo injection, samples were drawn on day 63. The V gene's germline CDR1 is MNHEY and CDR2 SVGAGI. V gave up 0 bases and J gave up 6 bases, with 8 bases separating them. This CDR3 region has 13 residues.

The TCR comes from a person aged 18 to 59 who received the Ad26.COV2.S COVID-19 vaccine or a placebo. V usage is TRBV6-5 and J usage is TRBJ1-1, with D uncertain. Sequenced material: peripheral blood, taken in a trial of Ad26.COV2.S vaccine versus placebo. CDR3 bases: TGTGCCAGCAGTTACTCGACTTTATCTGAAGCTTTCTTT. Protein sequence: CASSYSTLSEAFF.